This T cell receptor (beta chain) was recovered during a study of CXCR3 chemokines and chemotherapy response in bladder cancer (dated 2022 in TCRdb). Study-level background: The study examined whether intratumoral CXCR3 chemokine system activity predicted chemotherapy response in human bladder cancer.

The protocol used for the library was PCR. Sequencing took place on an Illumina HiSeq 2500. TCRdb passed the public sequencing reads through fastp at Q25 and MiXCR, retaining productive beta sequences. Rows merge per CDR3 protein into single entries with the most common DNA and genes. The sample table holds about 8,100 distinct CDR3 sequences, of which 10% to 15% were seen once. The ten largest clones capture 15% to 20% of the sample. About this clonotype itself: Its antigen remains unidentified. There are no base qualities to consult, and no much larger clone falls within one base.

The CDR3 goes from the cysteine to the phenylalanine over 17 residues. Only the CDR3 DNA is retained, 51 bases long and in frame from the first base. Trimming takes 7 bases off V and 2 bases off J; junction bases not matched to a gene: 12. CDR1 and CDR2, looked up from the germline V gene, are SNHLY and FYNNEI. This TCR derives from a human donor with bladder cancer that responded to neoadjuvant chemotherapy. The rearrangement joined TRBV2 to TRBJ1-4; 8 bases in the junction line up with TRBD1. The biological material was taken from a patient whose treatment included neoadjuvant chemotherapy. The CDR3 reads CASMGQASINTNEKLFF. The nucleotide sequence is TGTGCCAGCATGGGACAGGCTTCCATTAATACTAATGAAAAACTGTTTTTT.